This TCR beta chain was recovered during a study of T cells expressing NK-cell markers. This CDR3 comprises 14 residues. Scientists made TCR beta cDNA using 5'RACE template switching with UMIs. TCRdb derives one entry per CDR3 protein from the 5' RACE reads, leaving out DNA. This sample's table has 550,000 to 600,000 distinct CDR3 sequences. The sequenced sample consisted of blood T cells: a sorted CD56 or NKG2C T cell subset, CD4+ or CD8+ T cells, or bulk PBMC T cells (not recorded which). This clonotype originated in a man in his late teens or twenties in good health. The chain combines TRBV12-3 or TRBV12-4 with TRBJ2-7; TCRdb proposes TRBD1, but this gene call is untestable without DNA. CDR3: CASRNRDRDGEQYF.